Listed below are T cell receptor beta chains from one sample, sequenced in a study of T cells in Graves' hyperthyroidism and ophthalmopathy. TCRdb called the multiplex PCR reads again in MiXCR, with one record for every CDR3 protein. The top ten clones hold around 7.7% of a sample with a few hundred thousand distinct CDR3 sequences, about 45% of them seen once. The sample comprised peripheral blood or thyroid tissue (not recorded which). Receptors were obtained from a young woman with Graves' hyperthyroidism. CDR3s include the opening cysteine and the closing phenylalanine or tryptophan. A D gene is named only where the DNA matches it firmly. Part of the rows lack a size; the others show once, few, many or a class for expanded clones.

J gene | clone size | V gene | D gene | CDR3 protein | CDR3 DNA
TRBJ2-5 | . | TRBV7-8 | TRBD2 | CASRRTSGPETQYF | TGTGCCAGCAGGCGGACTAGCGGCCCAGAGACCCAGTACTTC
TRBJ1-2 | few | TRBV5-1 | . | CASSLEGVNYGYTF | TGCGCCAGCAGCTTGGAGGGGGTGAACTATGGCTACACCTTC
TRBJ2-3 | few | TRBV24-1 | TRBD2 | CATSSGRSASGRSPDTQYF | TGTGCCACCAGTAGCGGGCGGAGTGCTAGCGGGAGGAGCCCAGATACGCAGTATTTT
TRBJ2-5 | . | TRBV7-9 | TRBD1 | CASSFEGQGETQYF | TGTGCCAGCAGCTTTGAGGGACAGGGGGAGACCCAGTACTTC
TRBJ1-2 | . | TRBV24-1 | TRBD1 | CATSDPGTGYGYTF | TGTGCCACCAGTGATCCCGGGACAGGCTATGGCTACACCTTC
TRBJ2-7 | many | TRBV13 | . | CASSLGAGPSYEQYF | TGTGCCAGCAGCTTAGGGGCGGGACCTTCCTACGAGCAGTACTTC
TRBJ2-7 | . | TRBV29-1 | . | CSSLVISSYEQYF | TGCAGCAGTTTGGTGATCTCCTCCTACGAGCAGTACTTC
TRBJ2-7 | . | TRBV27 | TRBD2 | CASSTRRGGRALSEQYF | TGTGCCAGCAGTACCCGGCGAGGTGGGAGGGCCTTATCTGAGCAGTACTTC
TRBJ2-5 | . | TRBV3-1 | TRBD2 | CASSQVAGGGGTQYF | TGTGCCAGCAGCCAAGTAGCGGGAGGAGGTGGGACCCAGTACTTC
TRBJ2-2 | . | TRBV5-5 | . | CASSLAPWGGRRSNTGELFF | TGTGCCAGCAGCTTGGCCCCTTGGGGGGGGCGCAGGTCGAACACCGGGGAGCTGTTTTTT
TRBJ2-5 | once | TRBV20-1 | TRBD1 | CSARGSRETQYF | TGCAGTGCCAGGGGGAGCAGAGAGACCCAGTACTTC